Following are 21 T cell receptor beta chains from one sample sequenced in a study of T-cell reconstitution after alpha-beta-depleted transplantation in children. Unique molecular identifiers tagged the TCRbeta library. TCRdb independently ran MiXCR on the PCR reads; one entry per CDR3 protein. The sample records 450,000 to 600,000 distinct CDR3 sequences, roughly 10% being singletons. The sample here was PBMCs, taken before TCRalphabeta/CD19-depleted stem cell transplant. The receptors come from a child aged 2 to 10 with inherited bone marrow failure, due to receive a stem cell transplant.

This clonotype was detected many times. The chain carries TRBV6-2 or TRBV6-3 and TRBJ2-1; possible D gene TRBD1, 6 bases. The length of the CDR3 is 15 residues. Trimming took 2 bases from V and 2 from J, leaving 10 bases between them. Germline lookup yields CDR1 MNHEY and CDR2 SVGEGT. In DNA form, the CDR3 reads TGTGCCAGCAGTTACCCGCAGGGGCCCTACAATGAGCAGTTCTTC. Translated: CASSYPQGPYNEQFF.

This clonotype was counted many times. The chain has TRBV20-1 and TRBJ2-1, with 10 bases aligning to TRBD2. The CDR3 sequence is 15 residues long. The J segment lost 9 bases and the V segment lost 2 bases, leaving 10 bases of the junction unmatched. Germline lookup yields CDR1 DFQATT and CDR2 SNEGSKA (reference sequence). Here the CDR3 reads CSARTPSGRRGEQFF. CDR3 sequence (DNA): TGCAGTGCTAGAACACCTAGCGGGAGAAGAGGTGAGCAGTTCTTC.

The sample holds many counts of this clonotype. The chain carries TRBV4-3 and TRBJ2-5, with 8 positions matching TRBD2. Germline values: CDR1 LGHNA, CDR2 YSLEER. The CDR3 length is 16 residues. The trim removed 1 base at V and 1 base at J, leaving 5 bases unmatched. The DNA of the CDR3 is TGCGCCAGCAGCCAAGGAATAGCGGGACCCCAAGAGACCCAGTACTTC. This gives the protein CASSQGIAGPQETQYF.

This clonotype was found many times. The chain couples TRBV12-3 or TRBV12-4 to TRBJ1-6; D unresolved. V shed 3 bases and J shed 15 bases, with 15 bases lying between them. CDR3 size: 13 residues. The CDR3: CASSFDGVNHLHF. The CDR3 region has the DNA TGTGCCAGCAGTTTTGACGGCGTGAATCACCTCCACTTT.

The V call is TRBV4-1, the J call TRBJ1-5, with 9 bases aligning to TRBD1. V shed 1 base, J shed 1 base, and the junction held 5 bases outside the gene matches. Germline-derived CDR1 and CDR2 are MGHRA and YSYEKL. CDR3 length equals 17 residues. CDR3 DNA: TGCGCCAGCAGCCAAGTACAGGGGGCGCCCAGCAATCAGCCCCAGCATTTT. It yields the protein CASSQVQGAPSNQPQHF.

This clonotype appeared many times. CDR3 in DNA: TGTGCCAGCCCGACAGGGGTATTGAACACCGGGGAGCTGTTTTTT. This gives the protein CASPTGVLNTGELFF. The rearrangement uses TRBV7-9 and TRBJ2-2; the match to TRBD1 covers 8 bases. This CDR3 has 15 amino acids. V shed 8 bases, J shed 1 base, and the junction held 6 bases outside the gene matches. The germline V gene has CDR1 SEHNR and CDR2 FQNEAQ (reference sequence).

The table lists this clonotype with a few counts. J is TRBJ2-3 and V is TRBV12-3 or TRBV12-4, with TRBD2 identical over 8 bases. The CDR3 has 14 residues. V lost 1 base and J lost 7; bases outside the gene matches: 4. In nucleotides, the CDR3 is TGTGCCAGCAGTTTAGGAGGTAGCGGGAATACGCAGTATTTT. It is translated as CASSLGGSGNTQYF.

CDR3 loop: CASSLEGLRPFQFF. Here the CDR3 DNA reads TGTGCCAGCAGCCTAGAGGGACTCCGGCCATTCCAGTTCTTC. The chain is built from TRBV3-1 and TRBJ2-1, with D perhaps TRBD2 (6 bases). There are 14 residues in the CDR3. V lost 4 bases, J lost 13 bases, and 20 bases lay in between. The germline gives CDR1 LGHDT, CDR2 YNNKEL (reference sequence).

The chain couples TRBV11-2 to TRBJ2-3, with D maybe TRBD2 (6 bases). V lost 1 base to trimming and J lost 2 bases, with 10 bases between them. The CDR3 is 15 amino acids. Looked up from germline, CDR1 is SGHAT and CDR2 is FQNNGV. The CDR3 spells CASSLVLAPTDTQYF. The CDR3 DNA reads TGTGCCAGCAGCTTAGTCCTAGCGCCCACAGATACGCAGTATTTT.

J is TRBJ2-7 and V is TRBV20-1, with a weak D call TRBD2 (5 bases). The germline V gene encodes CDR1 DFQATT and CDR2 SNEGSKA (reference sequence). V lost 2 bases and J lost 2, with 19 bases in between. The CDR3 sequence is 16 residues long. The DNA for the CDR3 is TGCAGTGCTAGACCAGTCACTAGTACAATAGCCTACGAGCAGTACTTC. Protein: CSARPVTSTIAYEQYF.

The chain uses TRBV6-1 and TRBJ2-1; D is unclear. Germline CDR1 is MNHNS and CDR2 is SASEGT. The CDR3 is made up of 13 amino acids. V lost 6 bases and J lost 5, with 11 bases in between. CDR3 residues: CASRPDTNNEQFF. The CDR3 DNA sequence: TGTGCCAGCAGACCCGACACCAACAATGAGCAGTTCTTC.

This clonotype came up many times. The rearrangement uses TRBV7-9 and TRBJ2-6; 8 positions match TRBD2. J lost 1 base, V lost 5 bases, and 4 bases had no gene match. The CDR3 runs to 16 residues. The germline V gene has CDR1 SEHNR and CDR2 FQNEAQ (reference sequence). The CDR3, as DNA: TGTGCCAGCAGCGGCCGGGGGGGGTCTGGGGCCAACGTCCTGACTTTC. This sequence encodes CASSGRGGSGANVLTF.

This rearrangement joins TRBV20-1 to TRBJ2-1; possibly TRBD2 for D (5 bases). The CDR3 is 13 residues long. Germline assignment: CDR1 DFQATT and CDR2 SNEGSKA (reference sequence). Trimming cost V 3 bases and J 8 bases, with 14 bases left between them. The CDR3 bases are TGCAGTGCTAGTCTGGTTCGGGGTCATGAGCAGTTCTTC. Translation: CSASLVRGHEQFF.

V usage is TRBV19 and J usage is TRBJ2-7; 7 bases map to TRBD1. This CDR3 has 14 residues. V lost 6 bases, J lost 2 bases, and 7 bases stayed unmatched. Germline CDR1 reads LNHDA; CDR2 reads SQIVND (reference sequence). CDR3 coding DNA: TGTGCCAGTAGCCACCCCGGGACAGCCTACGAGCAGTACTTC. It encodes CASSHPGTAYEQYF.

This clonotype was seen many times. J is TRBJ2-7 and V is TRBV25-1; no clear D. Germline assignment: CDR1 MGHDK and CDR2 SYGVNS. With 1 base removed from V and 0 bases from J, the gap between germline ends came to 7 bases. CDR3 length: 14 amino acids. Here the CDR3 reads CASSEFGPSYEQYF. The CDR3 DNA reads as TGTGCCAGCAGTGAATTTGGCCCCTCCTACGAGCAGTACTTC.

The sample holds many counts of this clonotype. This chain uses TRBV20-1 with TRBJ2-1, with unresolved D. In germline, CDR1 is DFQATT, CDR2 SNEGSKA (reference sequence). With 6 bases removed from V and 6 bases from J, the gap between germline ends came to 12 bases. The CDR3 has 12 residues. CDR3 DNA: TGCAGTGCCATGCGGCTCATCAATGAGCAGTTCTTC. Amino acid sequence: CSAMRLINEQFF.

This clonotype was counted ten times or more. This chain joins TRBV27 and TRBJ2-1, with D unclear. The CDR3 runs to 13 residues. The germline V gene has CDR1 MNHEY and CDR2 SMNVEV (reference sequence). Trimming stripped 4 bases from V and 5 bases from J, with 9 bases between. For the CDR3, the DNA is TGTGCCAGCAGTTCCAGGCCAAACAATGAGCAGTTCTTC. Translation: CASSSRPNNEQFF.

The V call is TRBV7-8, the J call TRBJ2-3; 10 bases agree with TRBD1. Trimming at V came to 5 bases and at J to 3 bases, leaving 5 bases not matched to a gene. CDR1 SGHVS and CDR2 FQNEAQ come from the germline V gene. There are 15 residues in the CDR3. The CDR3 sequence is CASSPTGGRTDTQYF. The CDR3 DNA reads TGTGCCAGCAGCCCGACAGGGGGCAGGACAGATACGCAGTATTTT. The full variable domain, in which reference TRBV7-8 and TRBJ2-3 provide the parts outside the CDR3, is GAGVSQSPRYKVAKRGQDVALRCDPISGHVSLFWYQQALGQGPEFLTYFQNEAQLDKSGLPSDRFFAERPEGSVSTLKIQRTQQEDSAVYLCASSPTGGRTDTQYFGPGTRLTVL.

This clonotype was counted a few times. The chain employs TRBV7-2 and TRBJ1-6; the D gene is possibly TRBD1 (5 bases). There are 16 residues in the CDR3. Germline V gene sequence: CDR1 SGHTA, CDR2 FQGNSA. Trimming took off 5 bases at V and 0 bases at J, with 11 bases between the two ends. CDR3 bases: TGTGCCAGCAGCCCCCAGGGCAGCTCCTATAATTCACCCCTCCACTTT. This codes for CASSPQGSSYNSPLHF.

This clonotype came up many times. The chain uses TRBV5-6 and TRBJ2-1; 12 nucleotides line up with TRBD2. The CDR3 is 15 residues long. Germline CDR1 and CDR2: SGHDT and YYEEEE. V was clipped by 2 bases and J by 9 bases; unmatched bases: 6. The CDR3, as DNA: TGTGCCAGCAGCTTCCTAGCGGGAGGGTTGAGTGAGCAGTTCTTC. Its translation is CASSFLAGGLSEQFF.

This clonotype showed up many times. This rearrangement joins TRBV5-1 to TRBJ2-5; no firm D call. Trimming cost V 1 base and J 7 bases, with 14 bases left between them. Germline V gene lookup returns CDR1 SGHRS and CDR2 YFSETQ. CDR3 length equals 14 residues. CDR3 residues: CASSLSAPTSTQYF. The CDR3 DNA reads as TGCGCCAGCAGCTTGTCGGCGCCGACCTCGACCCAGTACTTC.